This T cell receptor (beta chain) was identified during a study of cytomegalovirus exposure and HLA in healthy donors. Across the study: A previous analysis identified around 120 million unique TCR beta sequences derived from about 180 million T cells.

V gave up 5 bases and J gave up 2 bases; unmatched junction bases: 2. Germline-derived CDR1 and CDR2 are MRHNA and SNTAGT. The CDR3 contains 15 residues. PCR used 60 Vbeta primers and 13 Jbeta primers. The data were produced by immunoSEQ multiplex PCR, yet TCRdb's version contains in-frame clones alone and is incomplete. The sample lists hundreds of thousands of clones; around 80% were seen once. The specimen was PBMCs. The sequence was obtained from a man aged 35-49 years in good health and CMV-seropositive. This rearrangement joins TRBV6-4 to TRBJ2-2; 10 nucleotides align to TRBD2. For the CDR3, the DNA is TGTGCCAGCAGTATACTAGCGGGAAACACCGGGGAGCTGTTTTTT. It codes for CASSILAGNTGELFF.